The 9 T cell receptor beta chains given below trace back to one sample, sequenced in a study of blood T cells in healthy people across ages. Primers used in a second PCR of about 6 to 12 cycles were a sample-barcoded 5' primer and a J-beta primer mix. MiXCR was run by TCRdb on the 5' RACE reads, yielding one entry per CDR3 protein. This table holds 1.5 million to 2 million distinct CDR3 sequences, roughly 27% found once. Sequencing was carried out using blood. The receptor source for this set is a woman aged 25-40 years in good health.

V and J are TRBV7-2 and TRBJ2-2; a weak D match, TRBD1 (6 bases). There are 14 residues in the CDR3. CDR1 is SGHTA and CDR2 is FQGNSA in the germline V gene. V shed 5 bases and J shed 7 bases, with 14 bases lying between them. The CDR3 loop is CASSQNRAIGELFF. The CDR3, as DNA: TGTGCCAGCAGCCAAAACAGGGCGATCGGGGAGCTGTTTTTT.

This clonotype turned up a few times. This sequence joins TRBV4-3 and TRBJ2-2; D unresolved. V lost 0 bases to trimming and J lost 2 bases, with 7 bases between them. CDR1 is LGHNA and CDR2 is YSLEER in the germline V gene. CDR3 size: 15 residues. DNA for the CDR3: TGCGCCAGCAGCCAAGATTACACTAACACCGGGGAGCTGTTTTTT. Protein product: CASSQDYTNTGELFF.

In the case of this clonotype: Sequence at one end of the junction differs from germline and may be a read error. The chain couples TRBV20-1 to TRBJ2-7; 12 bases are shared with TRBD1. The germline V gene encodes CDR1 DFQATT and CDR2 SNEGSKA (reference sequence). The CDR3 loop spans 15 amino acids. CDR3 DNA sequence: TGCAATGCTAGAATCGGGACAGGGGGCGAGAGTAAGCAGTACTTC. This translates into CNARIGTGGESKQYF.

This clonotype turned up a few times. The chain is built from TRBV3-1 and TRBJ2-3, with 12 bases aligning to TRBD2. The V gene end was trimmed by 0 bases and the J gene end by 5 bases; junction bases not matched to a gene: 12. The CDR3 contains 19 residues. Germline V CDR1 and CDR2: LGHDT, YNNKEL (reference sequence). The CDR3 bases are TGTGCCAGCAGCCAAGATCTCGGACTAGCGGGGCCGGTCGGAGATACGCAGTATTTT. This sequence encodes CASSQDLGLAGPVGDTQYF.

This clonotype was counted a single time. The chain joins TRBV12-3 or TRBV12-4 to TRBJ2-2; 12 nucleotides line up with TRBD2. The J segment lost 2 bases and the V segment lost 6 bases, leaving 1 base of the junction unmatched. CDR3 size: 15 residues. The CDR3: CASRTSGSNTGELFF. CDR3 DNA: TGTGCCAGCAGGACTAGCGGGAGTAACACCGGGGAGCTGTTTTTT.

A few counts support this clonotype. The rearrangement joins TRBV10-1 to TRBJ2-2, with D unresolved. The V end was cut by 0 bases, the J end by 1 base, with 6 bases between. CDR3 size: 15 residues. Germline values: CDR1 WNHNN, CDR2 SYGVQD (reference sequence). The CDR3 DNA reads as TGCGCCAGCAGTGAGTCGAAGGGGAACACCGGGGAGCTGTTTTTT. This codes for CASSESKGNTGELFF.

The chain couples TRBV9 to TRBJ1-3, with 9 bases identical to TRBD1. V was pared by 3 bases and J by 8 bases, with 12 bases of the junction left unmatched. The germline CDR1 and CDR2 sequences are SGDLS and YYNGEE. This CDR3 has 16 amino acids. CDR3 sequence (DNA): TGTGCCAGCAGCGCCGGACAGGGGAGTTCTCGATACACCATATATTTT. Translating gives CASSAGQGSSRYTIYF.

This clonotype was counted only a few times. This rearrangement joins TRBV25-1 to TRBJ1-3; tentative D call: TRBD1 (5 bases). Germline V gene data show CDR1 as MGHDK and CDR2 as SYGVNS. Trimming removed 5 bases from V and 7 bases from J, with 15 bases in between. CDR3 size: 14 residues. CDR3 nucleotides: TGTGCCAGCAGTATAGGGGCTGCATGGAACACCATATATTTT. Protein: CASSIGAAWNTIYF.

The chain recombines TRBV20-1 with TRBJ2-3, with a tentative D call TRBD1 (6 bases). The CDR3 runs to 14 residues. V dropped 2 bases and J dropped 0 bases, with 9 bases sitting between them. Looked up from germline, CDR1 is DFQATT and CDR2 is SNEGSKA (reference sequence). CDR3 loop: CSARLGGSTDTQYF. CDR3 bases: TGCAGTGCTAGATTAGGGGGAAGCACAGATACGCAGTATTTT.